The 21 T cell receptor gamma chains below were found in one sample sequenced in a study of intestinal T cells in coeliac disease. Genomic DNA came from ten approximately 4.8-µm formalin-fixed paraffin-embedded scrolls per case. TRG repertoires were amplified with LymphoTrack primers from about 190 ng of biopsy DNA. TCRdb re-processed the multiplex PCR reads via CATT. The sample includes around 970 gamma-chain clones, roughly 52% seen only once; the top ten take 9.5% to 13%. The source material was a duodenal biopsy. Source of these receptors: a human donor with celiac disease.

This CDR3 is CATWGWGPLKKLF. CDR3 sequence (DNA): TGTGCCACCTGGGGATGGGGGCCCCTTAAGAAACTCTTT. The chain joins TRGV8 to TRGJ1 or TRGJ2. The germline V gene has CDR1 VENAVY and CDR2 YDSYNSRV. The V and J ends lost 5 bases and 9 bases, in that order; junction bases with no gene match: 13. The length of the CDR3 is 13 residues.

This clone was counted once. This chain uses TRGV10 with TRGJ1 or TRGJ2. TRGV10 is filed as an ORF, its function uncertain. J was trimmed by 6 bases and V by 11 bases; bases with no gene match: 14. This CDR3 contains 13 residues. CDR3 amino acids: CAAVDGLIYKKLF. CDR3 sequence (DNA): TGTGCTGCGGTAGACGGACTTATTTATAAGAAACTCTTT.

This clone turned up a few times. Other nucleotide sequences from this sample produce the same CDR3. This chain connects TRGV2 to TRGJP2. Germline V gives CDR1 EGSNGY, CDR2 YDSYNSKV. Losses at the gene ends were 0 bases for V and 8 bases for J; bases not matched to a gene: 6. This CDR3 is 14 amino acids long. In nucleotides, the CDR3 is TGTGCCACCTGGGACGGGTCGGGGGATTGGATCAAGACGTTT. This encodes CATWDGSGDWIKTF.

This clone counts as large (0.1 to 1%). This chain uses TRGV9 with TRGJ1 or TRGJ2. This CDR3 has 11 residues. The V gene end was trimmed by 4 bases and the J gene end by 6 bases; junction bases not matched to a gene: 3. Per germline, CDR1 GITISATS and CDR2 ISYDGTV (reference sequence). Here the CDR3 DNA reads TGTGCCTTGTGGGACATTTATAAGAAACTCTTT. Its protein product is CALWDIYKKLF.

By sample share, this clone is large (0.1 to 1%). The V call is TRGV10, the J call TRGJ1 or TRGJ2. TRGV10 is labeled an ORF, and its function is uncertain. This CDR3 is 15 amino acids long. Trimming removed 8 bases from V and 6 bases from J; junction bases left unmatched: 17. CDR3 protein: CAAWDRVGQCYKKLF. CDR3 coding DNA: TGTGCTGCGTGGGATCGGGTGGGGCAGTGTTATAAGAAACTCTTT.

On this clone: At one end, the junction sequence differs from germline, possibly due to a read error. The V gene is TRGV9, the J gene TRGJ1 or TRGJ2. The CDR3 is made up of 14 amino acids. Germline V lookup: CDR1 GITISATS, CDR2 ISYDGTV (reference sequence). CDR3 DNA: TGTGCCTTGTGGAGTGCACTCAATTATTATAAGAAGGTGTTC. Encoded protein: CALWSALNYYKKVF.

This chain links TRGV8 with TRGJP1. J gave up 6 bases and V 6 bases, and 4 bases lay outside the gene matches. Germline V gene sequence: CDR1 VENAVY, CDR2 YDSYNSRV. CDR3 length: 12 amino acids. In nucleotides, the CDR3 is TGTGCCACCTGGTTACCTGGTTGGTTCAAGATATTT. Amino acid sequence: CATWLPGWFKIF.

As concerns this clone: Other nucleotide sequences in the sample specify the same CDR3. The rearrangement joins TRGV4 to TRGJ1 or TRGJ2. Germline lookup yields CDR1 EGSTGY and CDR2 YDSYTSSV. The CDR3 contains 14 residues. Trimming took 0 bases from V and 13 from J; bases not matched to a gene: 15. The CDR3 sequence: CATWDGLIPIRKLF. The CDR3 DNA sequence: TGTGCCACCTGGGATGGGCTAATCCCAATTCGTAAACTCTTT.

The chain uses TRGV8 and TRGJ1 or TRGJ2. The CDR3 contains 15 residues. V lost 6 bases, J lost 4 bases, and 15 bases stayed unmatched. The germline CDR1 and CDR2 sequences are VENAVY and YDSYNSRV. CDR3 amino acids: CATWIASGQYYKKLF. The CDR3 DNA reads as TGTGCCACCTGGATAGCCTCTGGTCAATATTATAAGAAACTCTTT.

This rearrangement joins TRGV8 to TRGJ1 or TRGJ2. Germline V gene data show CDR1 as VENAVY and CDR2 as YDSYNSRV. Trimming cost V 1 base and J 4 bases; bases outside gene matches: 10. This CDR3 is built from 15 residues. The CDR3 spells CATWDRRIKYYKKLF. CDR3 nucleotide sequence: TGTGCCACCTGGGATAGACGGATAAAATATTATAAGAAACTCTTT.

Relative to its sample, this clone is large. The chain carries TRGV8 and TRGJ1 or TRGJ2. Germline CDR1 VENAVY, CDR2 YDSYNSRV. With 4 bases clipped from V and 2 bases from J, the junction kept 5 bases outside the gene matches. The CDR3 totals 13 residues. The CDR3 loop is CATWDPDYYKKLF. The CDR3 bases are TGTGCCACCTGGGACCCCGATTATTATAAGAAACTCTTT.

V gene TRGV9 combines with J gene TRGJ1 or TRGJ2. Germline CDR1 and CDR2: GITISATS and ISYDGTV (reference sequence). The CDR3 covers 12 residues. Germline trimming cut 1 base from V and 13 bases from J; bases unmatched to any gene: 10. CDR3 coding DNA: TGTGCCTTGTGGGAGGTAGTTATAAGTAAACTCTTT. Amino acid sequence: CALWEVVISKLF.

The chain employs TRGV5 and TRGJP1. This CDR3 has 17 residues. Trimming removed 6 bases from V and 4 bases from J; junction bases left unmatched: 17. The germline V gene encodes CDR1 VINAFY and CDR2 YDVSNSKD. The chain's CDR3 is CATWTGRRNFTGWFKIF. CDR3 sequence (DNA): TGTGCCACCTGGACAGGCCGGAGAAATTTCACTGGTTGGTTCAAGATATTT.

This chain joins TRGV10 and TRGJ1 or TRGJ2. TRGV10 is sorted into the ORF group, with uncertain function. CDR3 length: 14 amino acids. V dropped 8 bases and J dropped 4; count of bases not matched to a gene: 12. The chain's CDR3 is CAAWGSEAYYKKLF. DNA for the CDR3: TGTGCTGCGTGGGGGTCCGAGGCCTATTATAAGAAACTCTTT.

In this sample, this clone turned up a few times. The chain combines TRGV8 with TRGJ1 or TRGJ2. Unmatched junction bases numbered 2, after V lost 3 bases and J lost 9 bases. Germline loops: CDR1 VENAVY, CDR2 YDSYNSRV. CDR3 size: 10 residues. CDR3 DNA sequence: TGTGCCACCTGGGATTCTAAGAAACTCTTT. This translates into CATWDSKKLF.

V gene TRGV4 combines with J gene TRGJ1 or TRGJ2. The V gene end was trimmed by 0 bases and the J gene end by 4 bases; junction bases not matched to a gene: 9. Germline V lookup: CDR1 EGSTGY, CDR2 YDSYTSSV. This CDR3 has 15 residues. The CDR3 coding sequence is TGTGCCACCTGGGATGGGTCCCTCCTGTATTATAAGAAACTCTTT. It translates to CATWDGSLLYYKKLF.

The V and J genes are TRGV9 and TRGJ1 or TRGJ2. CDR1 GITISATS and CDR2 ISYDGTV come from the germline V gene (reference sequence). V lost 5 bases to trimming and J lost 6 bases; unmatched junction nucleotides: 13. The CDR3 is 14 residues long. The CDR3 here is CALWGGAGRYKKLF. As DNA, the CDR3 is TGTGCCTTGTGGGGAGGTGCGGGACGTTATAAGAAACTCTTT.

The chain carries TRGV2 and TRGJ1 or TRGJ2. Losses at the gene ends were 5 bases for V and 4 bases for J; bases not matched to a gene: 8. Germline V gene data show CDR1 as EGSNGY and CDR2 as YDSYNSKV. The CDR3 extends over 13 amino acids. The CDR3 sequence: CATWGADYYKKLF. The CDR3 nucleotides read TGTGCCACCTGGGGAGCCGACTATTATAAGAAACTCTTT.

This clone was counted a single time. CDR3 loop: CACLGLPNITGWFKIF. As DNA, the CDR3 is TGTGCCTGCCTCGGATTACCCAATATCACTGGTTGGTTCAAGATATTT. The rearrangement links TRGV11 to TRGJP1. TRGV11 is recorded as an ORF, its role being uncertain. This CDR3 spans 16 amino acids. V gave up 12 bases and J gave up 4 bases; unmatched junction bases: 17.

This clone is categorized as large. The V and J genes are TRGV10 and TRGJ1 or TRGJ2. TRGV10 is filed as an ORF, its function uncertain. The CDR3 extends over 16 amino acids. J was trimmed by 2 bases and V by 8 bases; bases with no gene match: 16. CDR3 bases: TGTGCTGCGTGGGATTACAACTGGGCCCATTATTATAAGAAACTCTTT. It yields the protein CAAWDYNWAHYYKKLF.

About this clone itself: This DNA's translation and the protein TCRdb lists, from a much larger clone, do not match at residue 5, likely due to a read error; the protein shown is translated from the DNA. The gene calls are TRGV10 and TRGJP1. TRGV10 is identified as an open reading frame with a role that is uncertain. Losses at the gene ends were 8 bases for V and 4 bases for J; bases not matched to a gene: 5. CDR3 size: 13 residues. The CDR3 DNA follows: TGTGCTGCGTGGATATACACTGGTTGGTTCAAGATATTT. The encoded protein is CAAWIYTGWFKIF.